This T cell receptor (beta chain) was recovered during a study of cytomegalovirus exposure and HLA in healthy donors. Study-level information: An earlier analysis identified 120 million or so unique TCR beta sequences in 150 million to 200 million T cells.

Germline CDR1 is LGHNA and CDR2 is YNFKEQ. This CDR3 comprises 17 residues. Unmatched junction bases numbered 10, after V lost 0 bases and J lost 6 bases. The PCR ran on 60 Vbeta and 13 Jbeta primers. The assay was immunoSEQ multiplex PCR, and TCRdb's table has in-frame clones only and misses some. This table lists approximately 80,000 clones. The origin of this receptor is a woman aged 30 to 39 in good health and CMV-seronegative. V gene TRBV4-2 combines with J gene TRBJ2-1; TRBD2 matches at 8 bases. The sample consisted of PBMCs. The CDR3 region is CASSQDGPAGDTNEQFF. For the CDR3, the DNA is TGTGCCAGCAGCCAAGACGGACCAGCGGGAGATACCAATGAGCAGTTCTTC.